The 23 T cell receptor beta chains in this list originate from one sample, sequenced in a study of shared clonotypes between healthy human individuals (dated by TCRdb to the early 2020s). CD8 naive samples were CD45RO-negative cells positively selected for CCR7, giving a CD45RA+CCR7+ population that excluded TemRA cells. Library creation used the immunoSEQ multiplex PCR assay. Not all clones reach the TCRdb copy of this immuneACCESS table, which keeps in-frame sequences only. Checked studies attribute under half of the gap to unresolved V genes and leave the rest unexplained. The sample table contains roughly 810,000 clones; only one count was recorded for around 96% of them. The ten largest account for around 0.21% of the sample. The material sequenced was naive CD8+ T cells sorted from blood. The cell subset or site label of this sample denotes: CD45RA+CCR7+. These receptors were taken from a man younger than 45 in good health.

The chain couples TRBV7-9 to TRBJ1-1; 9 nucleotides align to TRBD1. The CDR3 is 14 residues long. CDR1 and CDR2 from the germline V gene are SEHNR and FQNEAQ (reference sequence). Trimming took 6 bases from V and 5 from J; bases not matched to a gene: 7. The CDR3 region has the DNA TGTGCCAGCAGAACTACAGGGGGCCGGACTGAAGCTTTCTTT. Protein product: CASRTTGGRTEAFF.

V usage is TRBV28 and J usage is TRBJ2-7, with TRBD2 identical over 7 bases. CDR1 and CDR2 (germline): MDHEN, SYDVKM. This CDR3 comprises 14 residues. V lost 5 bases and J lost 4; bases outside the gene matches: 8. CDR3 in amino acids: CASSVGRTEYEQYF. Here the CDR3 DNA reads TGTGCCAGCAGTGTCGGGAGGACCGAATACGAGCAGTACTTC.

The genes are TRBV13 and TRBJ1-2, with a weak D call TRBD1 (5 bases). V was trimmed by 0 bases and J by 0 bases, leaving 14 bases between them. Germline V gene lookup returns CDR1 PRHDT and CDR2 FYEKMQ (reference sequence). The CDR3 spans 17 residues. CDR3 loop: CASSLGGGTGTNYGYTF. Here the CDR3 DNA reads TGTGCCAGCAGCTTAGGCGGTGGGACCGGAACTAACTATGGCTACACCTTC.

The CDR3 coding sequence is TGCGCCAGCAGGACAGGGGGCCGGGACGCCTACACCGCCTACGAGCAGTACTTC. It yields the protein CASRTGGRDAYTAYEQYF. This chain joins TRBV5-1 and TRBJ2-7, with TRBD1 identical over 10 bases. The CDR3 covers 18 residues. Germline assignment: CDR1 SGHRS and CDR2 YFSETQ. Trimming took 5 bases from V and 2 from J; bases not matched to a gene: 16.

This chain links TRBV2 with TRBJ1-4; D gene uncertain. V was shortened by 6 bases and J by 8 bases, with 7 bases between the two germline ends. CDR3 length equals 11 residues. Germline V gene data show CDR1 as SNHLY and CDR2 as FYNNEI. CDR3 nucleotide sequence: TGTGCCAGCAGAGGGAAAGAAAAACTGTTTTTT. Protein: CASRGKEKLFF.

This sequence joins TRBV27 and TRBJ2-3; D not resolved. This CDR3 contains 12 residues. Trimming took off 9 bases at V and 2 bases at J, with 9 bases between the two ends. Germline CDR1 and CDR2: MNHEY and SMNVEV (reference sequence). CDR3 nucleotides: TGTGCCAGTGCTACTTACACAGATACGCAGTATTTT. Amino acids: CASATYTDTQYF.

The V and J genes are TRBV7-2 and TRBJ2-1; either TRBD1 or TRBD2 may supply D (5 bases each). This CDR3 is built from 12 residues. Germline CDR1 SGHTA, CDR2 FQGNSA. V lost 3 bases, J lost 15 bases, and 15 bases lay in between. The CDR3 sequence is CASSFLGELGFF. CDR3 in DNA: TGTGCCAGCAGCTTTTTGGGGGAGCTCGGGTTCTTC. The variable domain in full, with the rest retrieved from reference TRBV7-2 and TRBJ2-1, is GAGVSQSPSNKVTEKGKDVELRCDPISGHTALYWYRQSLGQGLEFLIYFQGNSAPDKSGLPSDRFSAERTGGSVSTLTIQRTQQEDSAVYLCASSFLGELGFFGPGTRLTVL.

V gene TRBV29-1 combines with J gene TRBJ2-7; 11 nucleotides match TRBD2. The CDR3 totals 15 residues. Germline V gives CDR1 SQVTM, CDR2 ANQGSEA. V shed 4 bases, J shed 7 bases, and the junction held 12 bases outside the gene matches. The chain's CDR3 is CSVVPLAGGPGEQYF. In DNA, the CDR3 is TGCAGCGTTGTCCCGTTAGCGGGAGGGCCGGGAGAGCAGTACTTC.

V and J are TRBV27 and TRBJ2-5; 8 positions agree with TRBD2. Per the germline V gene, CDR1 is MNHEY and CDR2 is SMNVEV (reference sequence). Trimming removed 8 bases from V and 4 bases from J; junction bases left unmatched: 6. The CDR3 is 13 residues long. The CDR3 reads CASSRGGSETQYF. The CDR3 region has the DNA TGTGCCAGCTCCCGGGGGGGGTCAGAGACCCAGTACTTC.

V usage is TRBV11-2 and J usage is TRBJ2-3; 14 bases align to TRBD2. The germline V gene encodes CDR1 SGHAT and CDR2 FQNNGV. The CDR3 totals 17 residues. Trimming removed 5 bases from V and 0 bases from J; junction bases left unmatched: 4. The CDR3 spells CASSPRTSGRSTDTQYF. DNA for the CDR3: TGTGCCAGCAGCCCACGGACTAGCGGGAGGAGCACAGATACGCAGTATTTT.

This chain joins TRBV28 and TRBJ2-2, with a tentative D call TRBD2 (6 bases). The CDR3 runs 14 residues. The germline gives CDR1 MDHEN, CDR2 SYDVKM. Deletions cut 3 bases from V and 4 bases from J, with 9 bases between. This chain's CDR3 is CASSFGSSTGELFF. In DNA, the CDR3 is TGTGCCAGCAGTTTCGGGAGCTCCACCGGGGAGCTGTTTTTT.

The chain employs TRBV9 and TRBJ2-1, with 8 nucleotides matching TRBD2. Per germline, CDR1 SGDLS and CDR2 YYNGEE. The junction had 4 bases not matched to a gene; V was cut back by 4 bases and J by 10 bases. The CDR3 has 12 residues. The CDR3 sequence is CASSLTSGEQFF. The CDR3 DNA is TGTGCCAGCAGCCTTACTAGCGGAGAGCAGTTCTTC. Full variable domain (outside the CDR3, taken from reference TRBV9 and TRBJ2-1): DSGVTQTPKHLITATGQRVTLRCSPRSGDLSVYWYQQSLDQGLQFLIQYYNGEERAKGNILERFSAQQFPDLHSELNLSSLELGDSALYFCASSLTSGEQFFGPGTRLTVL.

The rearrangement uses TRBV13 and TRBJ2-7; TRBD2 is a possible D gene (6 bases). The CDR3 runs to 15 residues. CDR1 PRHDT and CDR2 FYEKMQ come from the germline V gene (reference sequence). Trimming shortened V by 1 base and J by 1 base, and 11 bases separated the two germline ends. The CDR3 DNA reads TGTGCCAGCAGCTTAGTGGCGGGGAGATCCTACGAGCAGTACTTC. Its translation: CASSLVAGRSYEQYF. Filled out from reference TRBV13 and TRBJ2-7, the complete variable domain reads AAGVIQSPRHLIKEKRETATLKCYPIPRHDTVYWYQQGPGQDPQFLISFYEKMQSDKGSIPDRFSAQQFSDYHSELNMSSLELGDSALYFCASSLVAGRSYEQYFGPGTRLTVT.

This clone was observed a handful of times. The chain has TRBV7-9 and TRBJ2-7; TRBD2 matches 7 bases. The V gene's germline CDR1 is SEHNR and CDR2 FQNEAQ (reference sequence). The CDR3 runs to 14 residues. The V gene end was trimmed by 8 bases and the J gene end by 5 bases; junction bases not matched to a gene: 12. CDR3 loop: CASEPPGGVNEQYF. For the CDR3, the DNA is TGTGCCAGCGAGCCTCCTGGGGGGGTCAACGAGCAGTACTTC.

The genes are TRBV9 and TRBJ1-3; D call uncertain. CDR1 and CDR2 from the germline V gene are SGDLS and YYNGEE. The CDR3 length is 12 residues. V gave up 3 bases and J gave up 4 bases, with 5 bases separating them. This chain's CDR3 is CASSAFGNTIYF. In DNA, the CDR3 is TGTGCCAGCAGCGCATTCGGAAACACCATATATTTT.

The V and J genes are TRBV19 and TRBJ1-5; TRBD1 might be the D (5 bases). V was pared by 7 bases and J by 2 bases, with 18 bases between. The CDR3 has 16 residues. Germline CDR1 and CDR2: LNHDA and SQIVND (reference sequence). The CDR3 DNA sequence: TGTGCCAGTACCTTAAGGCGGCAGGGTGGCAATCAGCCCCAGCATTTT. Its protein is CASTLRRQGGNQPQHF.

V is TRBV29-1 and J is TRBJ2-5; possible D gene TRBD2, 5 bases. This CDR3 is built from 10 residues. V lost 7 bases and J 7 bases, leaving 10 bases between the germline ends. The germline V gene has CDR1 SQVTM and CDR2 ANQGSEA. The CDR3 here is CSALGVTQYF. CDR3 in DNA: TGCAGCGCACTCGGGGTGACCCAGTACTTC.

The V and J genes are TRBV29-1 and TRBJ2-6, with TRBD1 matching over 9 bases. The germline V gene encodes CDR1 SQVTM and CDR2 ANQGSEA. The CDR3 length is 18 residues. J was trimmed by 3 bases and V by 6 bases; bases with no gene match: 15. The CDR3 coding sequence is TGCAGCGTGGGAAAGAAGGGACAGGGTGGTTTTGGGGCCAACGTCCTGACTTTC. It yields the protein CSVGKKGQGGFGANVLTF.

V and J are TRBV9 and TRBJ1-2; 8 bases align to TRBD1. CDR3 length: 15 residues. Germline CDR1 and CDR2: SGDLS and YYNGEE. Trimming removed 3 bases from V and 3 bases from J; junction bases left unmatched: 7. The CDR3 loop is CASSATTGEDYGYTF. The CDR3 DNA sequence: TGTGCCAGCAGCGCCACGACAGGGGAGGACTATGGCTACACCTTC.

The genes are TRBV7-9 and TRBJ2-1; TRBD2 matches 10 bases. The CDR3 runs 16 residues. Germline trimming cut 5 bases from V and 6 bases from J; bases unmatched to any gene: 10. Germline V gene sequence: CDR1 SEHNR, CDR2 FQNEAQ (reference sequence). The CDR3 protein is CASSPEPGLASNEQFF. For the CDR3, the DNA is TGTGCCAGCAGCCCGGAACCGGGACTAGCGTCCAATGAGCAGTTCTTC.

V and J are TRBV7-9 and TRBJ2-1; D call uncertain. Per germline, CDR1 SEHNR and CDR2 FQNEAQ (reference sequence). Between the trimmed V and J ends, which lost 7 bases and 1 base, there was a span of 11 bases. The length of the CDR3 is 14 residues. The CDR3 nucleotides read TGTGCCAGCACCGCAACCGGGTCCTACAATGAGCAGTTCTTC. As protein: CASTATGSYNEQFF.

This clone was detected only a few times. This chain joins TRBV19 and TRBJ2-1; 12 bases align to TRBD2. Germline assignment: CDR1 LNHDA and CDR2 SQIVND (reference sequence). The V and J ends lost 6 bases and 4 bases, in that order; junction bases with no gene match: 1. The CDR3 extends over 14 amino acids. CDR3 amino acids: CASSLAGGYNEQFF. The DNA for the CDR3 is TGTGCCAGTAGCCTAGCGGGAGGGTACAATGAGCAGTTCTTC. The full variable domain, in which reference TRBV19 and TRBJ2-1 provide the parts outside the CDR3, is DGGITQSPKYLFRKEGQNVTLSCEQNLNHDAMYWYRQDPGQGLRLIYYSQIVNDFQKGDIAEGYSVSREKKESFPLTVTSAQKNPTAFYLCASSLAGGYNEQFFGPGTRLTVL.

This chain links TRBV7-3 with TRBJ2-1; D uncertain. Per the germline V gene, CDR1 is SGHTA and CDR2 is FQGTGA. The CDR3 runs to 16 residues. Trimming removed 1 base from V and 4 bases from J, with 14 bases in between. CDR3 sequence reads: CASSLRGQLNYNEQFF. The CDR3 nucleotides are TGTGCCAGCAGCTTAAGGGGTCAGTTGAATTACAATGAGCAGTTCTTC.